The clone carrying this TCR beta chain was counted at least ten times. Its antigen is not known. TCR beta VDJ and CDR3 profiles were obtained from a genomic DNA template. TCRdb recomputed calls from the reads with MiXCR, one row per CDR3 protein. The sample holds about 180,000 distinct CDR3 sequences, approximately 52% seen once. The germline V and J ends were trimmed by 2 bases and 9 bases, with 13 bases remaining between them. The CDR3 totals 13 residues. Germline CDR1 reads LGHDT; CDR2 reads YNNKEL (reference sequence). The data are from a study of CD8+CD57+ T cells in acquired aplastic anemia. Study summary: Sorted CD4+ and CD8+ cells gave a mean 3.2 ug DNA, range about 0.19 to 27.4 ug. Findings of the study overall: The same twenty-nine CD8+ CDR3 sequences occurred in patients and in controls.

Individuals selected for sequencing had exhibited CD8+CD57+ cell expansion on flow cytometry. Every patient had severe acquired aplastic anemia. Sampling of blood occurred while the patients had still received no therapy. Sequencing was done on a sample of sorted CD4+, CD8+, or CD8+CD57+ T cells (not recorded which) from PBMCs. This TCR was sampled from a human donor with aplastic anemia. The rearrangement joins TRBV3-1 to TRBJ1-1, with a weak D call TRBD1 (5 bases). In nucleotides, the CDR3 is TGTGCCAGCAGCCAACGTTCAGGGCAAAAAGCTTTCTTT. Amino acids: CASSQRSGQKAFF.